The next 24 T cell receptor beta chains were all read from a single sample in a study of Ad26.COV2.S vaccination and SARS-CoV-2 variants. The table came from immunoSEQ multiplex PCR; TCRdb's copy has only in-frame clones and leaves some out. The data show 410,000 or so clones, with 90% seen just once and 12% held by the top ten. Treatment indicated: some 19 received Ad26.COV2.S at low or high dose, single or two shots; roughly 5 received placebo; per-sample allocation not given. Sampling was performed 63 days after the first vaccine or placebo injection. The source was peripheral blood, collected in a trial of Ad26.COV2.S vaccine versus placebo. The receptor set was obtained from a person between 18 and 60 years old who received the Ad26.COV2.S COVID-19 vaccine or a placebo.

The genes are TRBV10-3 and TRBJ1-3, with 8 nucleotides matching TRBD1. The CDR3 is 17 residues long. Germline CDR1 ENHRY, CDR2 SYGVKD. The V segment lost 6 bases and the J segment 0 bases; nucleotides outside the gene matches: 10. The CDR3 loop is CAIRFGTGQISGNTIYF. The CDR3 bases are TGTGCCATCAGATTTGGGACAGGCCAAATCTCTGGAAACACCATATATTTT.

The V gene is TRBV10-3, the J gene TRBJ2-3; 11 nucleotides agree with TRBD2. V gave up 6 bases and J gave up 5 bases; unmatched junction bases: 1. Germline values: CDR1 ENHRY, CDR2 SYGVKD. The length of the CDR3 is 13 residues. As DNA, the CDR3 is TGTGCCATCAGCGGGACTAGCGGAGATACGCAGTATTTT. This gives the protein CAISGTSGDTQYF.

The genes are TRBV4-3 and TRBJ1-6; 8 positions match TRBD1. V lost 0 bases and J lost 6; bases outside the gene matches: 1. This CDR3 is 15 amino acids long. Germline values: CDR1 LGHNA, CDR2 YSLEER. The CDR3 DNA reads as TGCGCCAGCAGCCAAGAGACAGGGGCTAATTCACCCCTCCACTTT. Amino acids: CASSQETGANSPLHF.

This chain joins TRBV7-2 and TRBJ2-7; 8 positions match TRBD2. Per the germline V gene, CDR1 is SGHTA and CDR2 is FQGNSA. The CDR3 has 15 amino acids. The V and J ends lost 3 bases and 2 bases, in that order; junction bases with no gene match: 6. This CDR3 is CASSFTSGRAYEQYF. CDR3 DNA sequence: TGTGCCAGCAGCTTTACTAGCGGACGCGCCTACGAGCAGTACTTC.

The chain is built from TRBV6-5 and TRBJ1-3; D is possibly TRBD1 (5 bases). This CDR3 contains 14 residues. Germline CDR1 is MNHEY and CDR2 is SVGAGI. With 6 bases removed from V and 4 bases from J, the gap between germline ends came to 13 bases. DNA for the CDR3: TGTGCCAGCAGCACAAGGGACTTAGGAAACACCATATATTTT. This gives the protein CASSTRDLGNTIYF.

V usage is TRBV4-2 and J usage is TRBJ1-1, with D uncertain. Trimming left V 0 bases short and J 6 bases short, with 20 bases between. The CDR3 is 17 residues long. In germline, CDR1 is LGHNA, CDR2 YNFKEQ. The CDR3 here is CASSQDFRTSIGSEAFF. The DNA for the CDR3 is TGTGCCAGCAGCCAAGATTTCCGTACCTCAATTGGGTCTGAAGCTTTCTTT.

This sequence joins TRBV5-1 and TRBJ1-1; TRBD1 is a possible D gene (5 bases). The CDR3 extends over 15 amino acids. Germline V gives CDR1 SGHRS, CDR2 YFSETQ. V was pared by 0 bases and J by 3 bases, with 12 bases between. CDR3 nucleotides: TGCGCCAGCAGCTTGGCCGTATCGGGACACACTGAAGCTTTCTTT. Translation gives CASSLAVSGHTEAFF.

This chain uses TRBV5-5 with TRBJ1-2, with TRBD1 matching 7 bases. CDR3 size: 14 residues. V shed 4 bases, J shed 4 bases, and the junction held 7 bases outside the gene matches. The V gene's germline CDR1 is SGHKS and CDR2 YYEKEE (reference sequence). CDR3 coding DNA: TGTGCCAGCAGCCGCGACAGGGCGGTCTATGGCTACACCTTC. Its protein is CASSRDRAVYGYTF.

The chain couples TRBV18 to TRBJ1-2, with unresolved D. The CDR3 has 14 amino acids. V shed 3 bases and J shed 3 bases, with 11 bases lying between them. Germline V CDR1 and CDR2: KGHSH, LQKENI. The CDR3 coding sequence is TGTGCCAGCTCACCCGGCATGCCGGACTATGGCTACACCTTC. Its translation: CASSPGMPDYGYTF.

CDR3 loop: CATSDFQALSSRELFF. The CDR3 nucleotides are TGTGCCACCAGTGATTTTCAGGCGCTTAGCTCTCGGGAGCTGTTTTTT. The V and J genes are TRBV24-1 and TRBJ2-2, with D unresolved. Trimming removed 1 base from V and 9 bases from J, with 17 bases in between. The CDR3 totals 16 residues. Germline V lookup: CDR1 KGHDR, CDR2 SFDVKD.

The CDR3 is CASSRDRDFNEQFF. The CDR3 DNA reads TGTGCCAGCAGTAGGGACAGGGATTTCAATGAGCAGTTCTTC. The chain couples TRBV27 to TRBJ2-1; 9 bases map to TRBD1. This CDR3 spans 14 amino acids. V lost 5 bases and J lost 6; bases outside the gene matches: 5. Looked up from germline, CDR1 is MNHEY and CDR2 is SMNVEV (reference sequence).

V usage is TRBV9 and J usage is TRBJ2-4; TRBD2 agrees at 7 bases. CDR1 is SGDLS and CDR2 is YYNGEE in the germline V gene. This CDR3 region has 16 residues. V lost 1 base, J lost 6 bases, and 10 bases stayed unmatched. CDR3 protein: CASSVNEGGPLNIQYF. The DNA of the CDR3 is TGTGCCAGCAGCGTAAATGAGGGAGGGCCTTTAAACATTCAGTACTTC. Complete variable domain (other parts from reference TRBV9 and TRBJ2-4): DSGVTQTPKHLITATGQRVTLRCSPRSGDLSVYWYQQSLDQGLQFLIQYYNGEERAKGNILERFSAQQFPDLHSELNLSSLELGDSALYFCASSVNEGGPLNIQYFGAGTRLSVL.

This chain links TRBV11-2 with TRBJ2-7; D unclear. This CDR3 is 11 amino acids long. V was trimmed by 5 bases and J by 7 bases, leaving 9 bases between them. The germline V gene encodes CDR1 SGHAT and CDR2 FQNNGV. The CDR3 spells CASSEMREQYF. In DNA, the CDR3 is TGTGCCAGCAGCGAGATGAGGGAGCAGTACTTC.

The V gene is TRBV10-3, the J gene TRBJ2-7, with 9 nucleotides matching TRBD1. Trimming took 4 bases from V and 5 from J; bases not matched to a gene: 3. Germline loops: CDR1 ENHRY, CDR2 SYGVKD. There are 13 residues in the CDR3. This CDR3 reads CAISGWDRDEQYF. The CDR3 region has the DNA TGTGCCATCAGTGGGTGGGACAGGGACGAGCAGTACTTC.

V usage is TRBV2 and J usage is TRBJ2-7, with 7 bases identical to TRBD2. V shed 4 bases, J shed 2 bases, and the junction held 8 bases outside the gene matches. This CDR3 is 15 amino acids long. Germline V gene lookup returns CDR1 SNHLY and CDR2 FYNNEI. This chain's CDR3 is CASSGRLAAAYEQYF. CDR3 nucleotide sequence: TGTGCCAGCAGTGGCCGACTAGCCGCCGCCTACGAGCAGTACTTC.

The chain links TRBV4-3 to TRBJ2-7; 9 bases map to TRBD1. V lost 0 bases, J lost 1 base, and 7 bases stayed unmatched. The V gene's germline CDR1 is LGHNA and CDR2 YSLEER. The CDR3 has 17 amino acids. CDR3 sequence reads: CASSQDRGQGISYEQYF. In nucleotides, the CDR3 is TGCGCCAGCAGCCAAGATAGGGGACAGGGAATATCCTACGAGCAGTACTTC.

The V call is TRBV2, the J call TRBJ2-5; TRBD2 is a possible D gene (5 bases). Germline V CDR1 and CDR2: SNHLY, FYNNEI. This CDR3 spans 13 amino acids. Trimming took 2 bases from V and 7 from J, leaving 11 bases between them. The CDR3 sequence is CASSEPRGGTQYF. Written as DNA, the CDR3 is TGTGCCAGCAGTGAACCACGAGGAGGGACCCAGTACTTC.

The chain couples TRBV2 to TRBJ2-1; 11 bases fit TRBD2. CDR1 and CDR2 (germline): SNHLY, FYNNEI. The CDR3 runs to 13 residues. V shed 5 bases, J shed 6 bases, and the junction held 0 bases outside the gene matches. The CDR3 protein is CASSTSGSNEQFF. DNA of the CDR3: TGTGCCAGCAGTACTAGCGGGAGCAATGAGCAGTTCTTC.

V is TRBV4-3 and J is TRBJ2-2; weak D call: TRBD1 (6 bases). CDR3 length: 15 residues. Trimming shortened V by 4 bases and J by 4 bases, and 13 bases separated the two germline ends. The germline V gene has CDR1 LGHNA and CDR2 YSLEER. The CDR3 region is CASSLDSVATGELFF. The CDR3 nucleotides read TGCGCCAGCAGCCTGGACAGCGTTGCCACCGGGGAGCTGTTTTTT.

The chain recombines TRBV2 with TRBJ2-1, with D possibly being TRBD1 or TRBD2 (6 bases each). The germline gives CDR1 SNHLY, CDR2 FYNNEI. This CDR3 is 17 amino acids long. Trimming cost V 3 bases and J 2 bases, with 17 bases left between them. The chain's CDR3 is CASSEGAGGIPYNEQFF. CDR3 bases: TGTGCCAGCAGTGAGGGGGCAGGCGGGATCCCCTACAATGAGCAGTTCTTC.

The chain joins TRBV27 to TRBJ1-2, with a possible D match to TRBD1 (5 bases). This CDR3 has 13 residues. Germline assignment: CDR1 MNHEY and CDR2 SMNVEV (reference sequence). V lost 3 bases, J lost 5 bases, and 10 bases lay in between. This chain's CDR3 is CASSFGGSYGYTF. Written as DNA, the CDR3 is TGTGCCAGCAGTTTCGGGGGGAGTTATGGCTACACCTTC.

The gene calls are TRBV12-5 and TRBJ1-3, with TRBD1 matching 8 bases. V shed 6 bases, J shed 2 bases, and the junction held 3 bases outside the gene matches. Germline lookup yields CDR1 LGHNT and CDR2 FRNRAP. The CDR3 is 14 amino acids. The CDR3 DNA follows: TGTGCTAGTGGCCCGACAGGGGCTGGAAACACCATATATTTT. It yields the protein CASGPTGAGNTIYF.

The chain recombines TRBV4-1 with TRBJ1-4; 11 bases line up with TRBD1. There are 16 residues in the CDR3. In germline, CDR1 is MGHRA, CDR2 YSYEKL. V lost 4 bases, J lost 6 bases, and 7 bases stayed unmatched. CDR3: CASSPWTGGAYEKLFF. The DNA of the CDR3 is TGCGCCAGCAGCCCTTGGACAGGGGGCGCATATGAAAAACTGTTTTTT.

This sequence joins TRBV30 and TRBJ1-2, with D maybe TRBD1 (5 bases). Trimming cost V 0 bases and J 4 bases, with 9 bases left between them. This CDR3 region has 13 residues. CDR1 is GTSNPN, CDR2 SVGIG, per germline (reference sequence). CDR3 DNA: TGTGCCTGGAGTGTAACAGGAACCTATGGCTACACCTTC. This sequence encodes CAWSVTGTYGYTF.